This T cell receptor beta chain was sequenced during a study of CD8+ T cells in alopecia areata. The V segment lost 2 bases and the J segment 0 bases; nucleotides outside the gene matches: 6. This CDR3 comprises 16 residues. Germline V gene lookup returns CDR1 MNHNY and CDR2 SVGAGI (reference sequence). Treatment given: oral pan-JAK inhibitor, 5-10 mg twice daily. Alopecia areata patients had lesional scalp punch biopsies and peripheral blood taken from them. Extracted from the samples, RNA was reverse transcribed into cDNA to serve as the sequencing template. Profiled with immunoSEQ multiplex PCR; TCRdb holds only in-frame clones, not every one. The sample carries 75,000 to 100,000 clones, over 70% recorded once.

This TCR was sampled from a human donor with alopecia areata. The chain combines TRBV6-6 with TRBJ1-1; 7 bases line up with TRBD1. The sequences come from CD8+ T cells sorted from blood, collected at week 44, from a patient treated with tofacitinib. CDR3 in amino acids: CASSYLGTEMNTEAFF. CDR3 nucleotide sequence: TGTGCCAGCAGTTACCTTGGGACAGAGATGAACACTGAAGCTTTCTTT.